This entry features one T cell receptor beta chain sequence. No cognate antigen has been identified for it. No base-level quality is on record; no much larger clone is a single base apart. The sample comes from a study of T-cell memory formation after mild COVID-19 (dated by TCRdb to about 2021). Background for the entire study: TCR sequence clusters from the two donors were found to be largely donor specific. Two young, previously healthy adult volunteers made up the cohort, one male and one female. In two donors, T-cell clones that expanded and contracted after mild COVID-19 were followed by sequencing TCRalpha and TCRbeta repertoires longitudinally.

Counted from cysteine to phenylalanine, this CDR3 has 15 amino acids. The entry retains the CDR3 DNA only, 45 bases that are in frame from base 1. V and J are trimmed by 5 bases and 9 bases, and the gene matches miss 10 bases of the junction. CDR1 and CDR2 were assigned from the germline V gene (reference sequence) as LNHNV and YYDKDF. The sequencing machine was an Illumina NovaSeq 6000. Using 5'RACE with constant-segment primers, TCRalpha and TCRbeta cDNA libraries were constructed, with sample barcodes and unique molecular identifiers added in the process. RNA was extracted from every sample with Trizol reagent. Amplification of the libraries took two PCR steps, and the second step added a second sample barcode plus Illumina TruSeq adapters. Sequencing of libraries was performed on an Illumina NovaSeq with 2 x 150 bp paired-end reads. The source study handled its data this way. Demultiplexing of reads and collapsing into UMI-guided consensus sequences were performed with migec v1.2.7. Using mixcr v2.1.11, the UMI consensuses were aligned to TRA and TRB V and J templates and assembled into clonotypes. Clonotypes were classified as expanded or contracted when called significant by both edgeR and NoisET, with noise models trained on biological replicates. For edgeR calls, the cutoffs were a false discovery rate-adjusted p below 0.01 and a log2 fold-change threshold of 1. As an exploratory analysis of dynamics, max-normalized trajectories of the 1000 most abundant clonotypes were examined by PCA with hierarchical clustering. The CD4 or CD8 phenotype of responding clones was assigned using the separately sequenced CD4+ and CD8+ repertoires. TCRdb itself trimmed the public reads at Q25 with fastp, ran MiXCR and retained productive beta chains. CDR3 protein duplicates are merged, each entry listing the most common genes and DNA. These V and J calls originate from TCRdb's pipeline instead of the authors' own analysis. Counted in this sample were 450,000 to 650,000 distinct CDR3 sequences; about 20% of them appeared once. The ten largest make up 9.5% to 15% of the sample.

The research as a whole found: Balanced CD4/CD8 phenotypes were observed for clones contracting from day 15 to 85, whereas a bias towards CD4+ was observed for a second wave of clones expanding from day 15 to 37. Contracting CD4+ clones appeared mostly in the CM and EM memory subsets, whereas CD8+ clones were enriched in EMRA. Only a couple of mild cases were covered in the study, and larger cohorts including severe cases with pre-infection samples were considered necessary. Whether the second-wave clones peaking on day 37 were SARS-CoV-2 specific was not confirmed. Some responding clones were found in pre-infection memory, which suggests that pre-existing cross-reactive memory T cells took part in the SARS-CoV-2 response.

Ficoll-Paque density gradient centrifugation was used to isolate PBMCs. This clonotype originated in an adult woman who had mild COVID-19 (a few samples of this study predate the infection). The sample titles of this study are shuffled in the database, so cell type and time point are left out; the donor was told from shared clones. Specimen: PBMCs or a T cell subset sorted from them (not recorded which). The receptor chain draws on TRBV15 and TRBJ2-1, with TRBD2 identical over 10 junction bases. The CDR3 here reads CATSGSSGGDPEQFF. The DNA is as follows: TGTGCCACCAGCGGGTCTAGCGGGGGAGATCCTGAGCAGTTCTTC.